These 13 T cell receptor beta chains originate from one sample sequenced in a study of T cell responses to AZD1222 COVID-19 vaccine. Sequencing used immunoSEQ multiplex PCR; TCRdb keeps in-frame clones, though not all of them. The sample includes 90,000 to 120,000 clones, roughly 90% of them seen just once. The sequenced sample was peripheral blood, obtained 28 days after the second AZD1222 dose. The receptors stem from an adult who received the AZD1222 COVID-19 vaccine.

The chain recombines TRBV27 with TRBJ1-3; 11 bases fit TRBD1. Unmatched junction bases numbered 7, after V lost 6 bases and J lost 0 bases. In germline, CDR1 is MNHEY, CDR2 SMNVEV (reference sequence). The CDR3 loop spans 17 amino acids. The CDR3 is CASRGGTGGLSGNTIYF. The CDR3 region has the DNA TGTGCCAGCAGAGGTGGGACAGGGGGACTCTCTGGAAACACCATATATTTT.

The chain uses TRBV18 and TRBJ1-2, with no clear D. The CDR3 is 14 amino acids. Germline-derived CDR1 and CDR2 are KGHSH and LQKENI. V lost 3 bases to trimming and J lost 0 bases, with 8 bases between them. As DNA, the CDR3 is TGTGCCAGCTCACCCCCAACAGCTAACTATGGCTACACCTTC. Protein product: CASSPPTANYGYTF.

The chain joins TRBV3-1 (or the pseudogene TRBV3-2) to TRBJ2-7; no reliable D call. This CDR3 contains 15 residues. Germline-derived CDR1 and CDR2 are LGHDT and YNNKEL (reference sequence). V was pared by 2 bases and J by 7 bases, with 18 bases between. This CDR3 is CASSQRSGIWWEQYF. The DNA for the CDR3 is TGTGCCAGCAGCCAACGGTCTGGGATTTGGTGGGAGCAGTACTTC.

This clone was seen once. CDR3 DNA: TGTGCCTCCTCGCCCGGGTCCTACTCTGGGGCCAACGTCCTGACTTTC. Translation: CASSPGSYSGANVLTF. V gene TRBV19 combines with J gene TRBJ2-6; D call uncertain. The germline V gene encodes CDR1 LNHDA and CDR2 SQIVND (reference sequence). V lost 11 bases, J lost 0 bases, and 17 bases lay in between. The CDR3 length is 16 residues.

The CDR3 DNA reads TGTGCCTGGACCGGGACAGGGTTCACCGGGGAGCTGTTTTTT. It codes for CAWTGTGFTGELFF. V gene TRBV30 combines with J gene TRBJ2-2; TRBD1 matches 9 bases. Per the germline V gene, CDR1 is GTSNPN and CDR2 is SVGIG (reference sequence). The CDR3 extends over 14 amino acids. V was clipped by 4 bases and J by 4 bases; unmatched bases: 4.

The rearrangement joins TRBV7-9 to TRBJ1-1; tentatively, D is TRBD1 (5 bases). With 4 bases removed from V and 1 base from J, the gap between germline ends came to 7 bases. The CDR3 is 13 residues long. Germline-derived CDR1 and CDR2 are SEHNR and FQNEAQ (reference sequence). CDR3 sequence: CASSWGENTEAFF. The CDR3 DNA reads as TGTGCCAGCAGCTGGGGGGAGAACACTGAAGCTTTCTTT.

J is TRBJ1-2 and V is TRBV14; maybe TRBD1 (5 bases). V dropped 2 bases and J dropped 4 bases, with 8 bases sitting between them. CDR1 is SGHDN and CDR2 is FVKESK in the germline V gene. There are 13 residues in the CDR3. The CDR3 sequence: CASSQLGAYGYTF. In DNA form, the CDR3 reads TGTGCCAGCAGCCAACTAGGGGCCTATGGCTACACCTTC.

The chain recombines TRBV2 with TRBJ1-1; perhaps TRBD1 as D (6 bases). This CDR3 is 14 amino acids long. The V end lost 7 bases, the J end lost 3 bases, and 15 bases lay between the germline ends. Germline V lookup: CDR1 SNHLY, CDR2 FYNNEI. The CDR3 spells CASTWGQADTEAFF. The CDR3 DNA sequence: TGTGCCAGCACCTGGGGGCAAGCGGACACTGAAGCTTTCTTT.

This rearrangement joins TRBV18 to TRBJ1-1; D not resolved. Germline CDR1 is KGHSH and CDR2 is LQKENI. This CDR3 has 11 residues. Trimming pared 2 bases from V and 7 bases from J, leaving 5 bases between. CDR3 coding DNA: TGTGCCAGCTCACCAGAGAATGAAGCTTTCTTT. Residues: CASSPENEAFF.

This chain uses TRBV4-1 with TRBJ1-2; possibly TRBD1 for D (6 bases). The CDR3 extends over 16 amino acids. Trimming pared 0 bases from V and 7 bases from J, leaving 18 bases between. Germline V CDR1 and CDR2: MGHRA, YSYEKL. CDR3: CASSQDTRTEFFGYTF. The CDR3 DNA follows: TGCGCCAGCAGCCAAGATACCAGGACAGAGTTTTTTGGCTACACCTTC.

The chain links TRBV19 to TRBJ2-5, with D tentatively TRBD1 or TRBD2 (5 bases each). Germline lookup yields CDR1 LNHDA and CDR2 SQIVND (reference sequence). V was shortened by 3 bases and J by 1 base, with 12 bases between the two germline ends. The CDR3 length is 15 residues. CDR3 bases: TGTGCCAGTAGTATCGGGACGGAAATCCAAGAGACCCAGTACTTC. Encoded protein: CASSIGTEIQETQYF.

The V call is TRBV9, the J call TRBJ1-2; D unresolved. Trimming removed 0 bases from V and 6 bases from J, with 15 bases in between. This CDR3 spans 15 amino acids. Germline CDR1 reads SGDLS; CDR2 reads YYNGEE. In DNA form, the CDR3 reads TGTGCCAGCAGCGTAGACCCGGGCGGGTCTGATGGCTACACCTTC. This sequence encodes CASSVDPGGSDGYTF.

This chain links TRBV10-3 with TRBJ2-7; TRBD2 is a possible D gene (6 bases). V was clipped by 6 bases and J by 4 bases, with 10 bases between them. The germline V gene has CDR1 ENHRY and CDR2 SYGVKD. This CDR3 spans 12 amino acids. This CDR3 is CAIRAGRYEQYF. The DNA of the CDR3 is TGTGCCATCAGGGCAGGGAGGTACGAGCAGTACTTC.